This is a list of T cell receptor beta chains from one sample in a study of T cells in tuberculosis. Clones were read by immunoSEQ multiplex PCR, and TCRdb kept only the in-frame ones, dropping some. This table holds nearly 60,000 clones, approximately 88% found once. Sequenced material: CD1b-GMM tetramer-negative cells sorted from PBMCs. The receptors here all came from an adult woman with latent tuberculosis. Each CDR3 is given with its conserved first and last residue. D genes are given only for firm matches. Not every row has a clone size; where given, it reads once, few, many or a size class.

D gene	clone size	J gene	V gene	CDR3 protein	CDR3 DNA
.	.	TRBJ1-2	TRBV28	CASSSGVGLYGYTF	TGTGCCAGCTCATCCGGGGTAGGCCTCTATGGCTACACCTTC
TRBD1	once	TRBJ2-1	TRBV7-6	CASSSRQGIRAEQFF	TGTGCCAGCAGCTCACGACAGGGGATCCGGGCTGAGCAGTTCTTC
.	.	TRBJ2-3	TRBV7-3	CASSLLPSIDTQYF	TGTGCCAGCAGCTTATTACCTAGCATCGATACGCAGTATTTT
.	.	TRBJ2-2	TRBV4-3	CASAPQGAGELFF	TGCGCCAGCGCCCCCCAAGGGGCCGGGGAGCTGTTTTTT
TRBD1	.	TRBJ2-3	TRBV13	CASSILNPWSGQSTDTQYF	TGTGCCAGCAGCATCCTCAACCCATGGTCGGGACAGAGCACAGATACGCAGTATTTT
TRBD2	.	TRBJ2-3	TRBV27	CASRLRLAGSTDTQYF	TGTGCCAGCAGACTCCGACTAGCGGGGAGCACAGATACGCAGTATTTT
TRBD1	.	TRBJ2-5	TRBV28	CASSHTQGAETQYF	TGTGCCAGCAGTCACACACAGGGGGCAGAGACCCAGTACTTC
.	.	TRBJ2-7	TRBV30	CAWRGGSYEQYF	TGTGCCTGGAGAGGGGGCTCCTACGAGCAGTACTTC
.	.	TRBJ1-4	TRBV7-9	CASRDRRETNEKLFF	TGTGCCAGCAGGGATAGGCGGGAAACTAATGAAAAACTGTTTTTT
TRBD1	.	TRBJ2-7	TRBV7-2	CASSPDRSSSYEQYF	TGTGCCAGCAGCCCGGACAGGTCGAGCTCCTACGAGCAGTACTTC
TRBD1	.	TRBJ1-2	TRBV28	CASSLGLTGGYGYTF	TGTGCCAGCAGTTTAGGTCTGACAGGGGGCTATGGCTACACCTTC
TRBD2	.	TRBJ2-7	TRBV6-7	CASSYGNGTSGFQSYEQYF	TGTGCCAGCAGTTACGGAAATGGGACTAGCGGGTTTCAATCCTACGAGCAGTACTTC
TRBD1	.	TRBJ1-5	TRBV4-2	CASSQGQGNQPQHF	TGTGCCAGCAGCCAGGGACAGGGCAATCAGCCCCAGCATTTT
.	.	TRBJ2-7	TRBV19	CASQNAGLRGEQYF	TGTGCCAGCCAAAATGCGGGCCTCCGCGGCGAGCAGTACTTC
.	.	TRBJ2-1	TRBV5-4	CASSPPGFAYNEQFF	TGTGCCAGCAGCCCCCCGGGATTCGCCTACAATGAGCAGTTCTTC
TRBD1	.	TRBJ1-6	TRBV18	CASSDRQGISNSPLHF	TGTGCCAGCTCAGACCGACAGGGGATAAGTAATTCACCCCTCCACTTT
TRBD1	.	TRBJ2-5	TRBV4-3	CASSPDRGETQYF	TGCGCCAGCAGCCCGGACAGGGGAGAGACCCAGTACTTC
.	.	TRBJ2-5	TRBV27	CASSLGRDNLYQETQYF	TGTGCCAGCAGTTTAGGACGGGACAACCTGTACCAAGAGACCCAGTACTTC
TRBD2	few	TRBJ2-7	TRBV18	CASSPSGGAYEQYF	TGTGCCAGCTCACCTAGCGGGGGGGCCTACGAGCAGTACTTC
TRBD2	.	TRBJ2-7	TRBV5-1	CASSWTSGSHEQYF	TGCGCCAGCAGCTGGACTAGCGGGAGCCACGAGCAGTACTTC
TRBD1	.	TRBJ2-7	TRBV30	CACLRSTGGLHEQYF	TGTGCCTGCCTCCGTTCGACAGGGGGCTTACACGAGCAGTACTTC
TRBD1	.	TRBJ2-5	TRBV9	CASSVAPTGGVVETQYF	TGTGCCAGCAGCGTAGCCCCAACAGGGGGCGTCGTGGAGACCCAGTACTTC
.	few	TRBJ2-3	TRBV4-2	CASSQVWGLPEGEGTDTQYF	TGTGCCAGCAGCCAAGTATGGGGCCTCCCTGAGGGGGAAGGCACAGATACGCAGTATTTT
.	.	TRBJ2-5	TRBV7-9	CASSRPDSQETQYF	TGTGCCAGCAGCCGCCCGGACAGCCAAGAGACCCAGTACTTC
TRBD1	.	TRBJ1-2	TRBV7-9	CASSSLRDRSIANYGYTF	TGTGCCAGCAGCTCGCTACGGGACAGGAGTATAGCTAACTATGGCTACACCTTC
TRBD1	.	TRBJ1-5	TRBV6-1	CATYSPGGRNQPQHF	TGTGCTACTTATTCCCCAGGGGGCAGGAATCAGCCCCAGCATTTT
.	.	TRBJ2-7	TRBV7-2	CASSLGVGGEQYF	TGTGCCAGCAGCTTGGGAGTTGGTGGGGAACAGTACTTC
TRBD2	.	TRBJ2-1	TRBV27	CASSFGGSLNEQFF	TGTGCCAGCAGTTTTGGCGGGAGTCTCAATGAGCAGTTCTTC
.	.	TRBJ1-1	TRBV5-4	CASSFWGGNTEAFF	TGTGCCAGCAGCTTTTGGGGAGGGAACACTGAAGCTTTCTTT
.	.	TRBJ2-5	TRBV5-4	CASSVGETQYF	TGTGCCAGCAGCGTCGGGGAGACCCAGTACTTC
.	once	TRBJ2-7	TRBV2	CASTRDWGPYEQYF	TGTGCCAGCACTCGGGACTGGGGTCCCTACGAGCAGTACTTC
TRBD1	.	TRBJ1-2	TRBV6-6	CASSPGGNYGYTF	TGTGCCAGCAGCCCAGGGGGTAACTATGGCTACACCTTC
TRBD2	.	TRBJ2-1	TRBV19	CASRGLAGEQFF	TGTGCCAGTAGGGGACTAGCGGGTGAGCAGTTCTTC
TRBD1	once	TRBJ2-3	TRBV6-1	CASNLQGAPDTQYF	TGTGCCAGCAACCTACAGGGGGCGCCGGATACGCAGTATTTT
.	.	TRBJ2-2	TRBV5-6	CASSLSGTGELFF	TGTGCCAGCAGCTTATCGGGGACCGGGGAGCTGTTTTTT
TRBD1	.	TRBJ2-3	TRBV5-1	CASSLVPGGLNTQYF	TGCGCCAGCAGCTTGGTACCAGGGGGCCTTAATACGCAGTATTTT
.	.	TRBJ2-2	TRBV5-1	CSSRRNRDNTGELFF	TGCTCCTCCCGACGGAACAGGGATAACACCGGGGAGCTGTTTTTT
TRBD2	.	TRBJ2-1	TRBV7-6	CASSLLREDRYNEQFF	TGTGCCAGCAGCTTATTGCGGGAGGACCGGTACAATGAGCAGTTCTTC
TRBD2	.	TRBJ2-7	TRBV7-2	CASSLEGLGYEQYF	TGTGCCAGCAGCTTAGAGGGACTAGGCTACGAGCAGTACTTC
.	.	TRBJ1-2	TRBV30	CAWSSYYGYTF	TGTGCCTGGAGCTCTTACTATGGCTACACCTTC
.	.	TRBJ2-7	TRBV7-9	CASSSVRISYEQYF	TGTGCCAGCAGCTCTGTCAGAATCTCCTACGAGCAGTACTTC
TRBD2	.	TRBJ2-1	TRBV7-6	CASSPASSGVNEQFF	TGTGCCAGCAGCCCTGCCTCTAGCGGGGTCAATGAGCAGTTCTTC
TRBD1	.	TRBJ2-5	TRBV29-1	CSVGDRGLGTQYF	TGCAGCGTTGGAGACAGGGGGTTGGGGACCCAGTACTTC
TRBD2	.	TRBJ2-7	TRBV10-3	CAISRLLAGVGEQYF	TGTGCCATCAGCCGACTACTAGCGGGGGTGGGGGAGCAGTACTTC
TRBD1	few	TRBJ1-1	TRBV28	CASSLNRGLNTEAFF	TGTGCCAGCAGTCTCAACAGGGGACTGAACACTGAAGCTTTCTTT
TRBD2	.	TRBJ2-7	TRBV7-2	CASSFRPSGGFSYEQYF	TGTGCCAGCAGCTTCCGACCTAGCGGGGGTTTTTCCTACGAGCAGTACTTC
.	once	TRBJ1-5	TRBV19	CASSIAGGNQPQHF	TGTGCCAGTAGTATAGCGGGCGGGAATCAGCCCCAGCATTTT
.	.	TRBJ1-2	TRBV30	CAWNEGVNYGYTF	TGTGCCTGGAATGAGGGCGTAAACTATGGCTACACCTTC
.	.	TRBJ1-1	TRBV6-7	CASSCDRPNTEAFF	TGTGCCAGCAGTTGTGACAGGCCAAACACTGAAGCTTTCTTT
TRBD1	.	TRBJ2-7	TRBV5-1	CASSNREQGYGEQYF	TGCGCCAGCAGCAACAGGGAACAGGGGTATGGTGAGCAGTACTTC
TRBD1	.	TRBJ1-3	TRBV5-4	CASRPTGTGNTIYF	TGTGCCAGCCGCCCGACAGGGACTGGAAACACCATATATTTT
TRBD2	.	TRBJ2-1	TRBV9	CATGSGPPLNEQFF	TGTGCCACCGGTAGCGGGCCCCCCCTCAATGAGCAGTTCTTC